The 14 T cell receptor beta chains below come from one sample, sequenced in a study of blood T cell repertoires in COVID-19. Some clones are missing from TCRdb's copy, which holds only in-frame ones; the method was immunoSEQ multiplex PCR. The sample yields around 230,000 clones, 81% seen once. Source material: peripheral blood. Every receptor here comes from a woman of 80 years or more with acute or convalescent COVID-19.

The chain has TRBV2 and TRBJ2-2; 11 bases map to TRBD2. Germline CDR1 is SNHLY and CDR2 is FYNNEI. The CDR3 is 15 amino acids. With 6 bases clipped from V and 2 bases from J, the junction kept 2 bases outside the gene matches. The CDR3 sequence is CASRRLAGNTGELFF. As DNA, the CDR3 is TGTGCCAGCAGACGACTAGCGGGAAACACCGGGGAGCTGTTTTTT. The entire variable domain, with the rest obtained from reference TRBV2 and TRBJ2-2, is as follows: EPEVTQTPSHQVTQMGQEVILRCVPISNHLYFYWYRQILGQKVEFLVSFYNNEISEKSEIFDDQFSVERPDGSNFTLKIRSTKLEDSAMYFCASRRLAGNTGELFFGEGSRLTVL.

In this sample, this clone turned up many times. The chain couples TRBV6-2 or TRBV6-3 to TRBJ1-6; 11 bases align to TRBD1. The V gene's germline CDR1 is MNHEY and CDR2 SVGEGT. The CDR3 runs to 15 residues. Germline trimming cut 6 bases from V and 10 bases from J; bases unmatched to any gene: 8. The CDR3 here is CASSHTGQGGSPLHF. CDR3 nucleotides: TGTGCCAGCAGCCATACGGGACAGGGGGGATCACCCCTCCACTTT.

This clone is a singleton in its sample. The genes are TRBV7-2 and TRBJ2-2, with D tentatively TRBD1 (5 bases). The CDR3 loop spans 16 amino acids. The germline CDR1 and CDR2 sequences are SGHTA and FQGNSA. V was trimmed by 5 bases and J by 5 bases, leaving 18 bases between them. CDR3 region: CASSQTALIGTGELFF. DNA for the CDR3: TGTGCCAGCAGCCAGACAGCCCTGATCGGGACCGGGGAGCTGTTTTTT.

The rearrangement links TRBV5-1 to TRBJ2-1; tentative D call: TRBD2 (5 bases). V was clipped by 4 bases and J by 0 bases, with 20 bases between them. The CDR3 consists of 18 residues. Germline CDR1 reads SGHRS; CDR2 reads YFSETQ. As DNA, the CDR3 is TGCGCCAGCAGCCCGCTAATGACCGGGGTTGGCTCCTACAATGAGCAGTTCTTC. Its protein is CASSPLMTGVGSYNEQFF.

The rearrangement uses TRBV14 and TRBJ2-3, with D perhaps TRBD1 (6 bases). In germline, CDR1 is SGHDN, CDR2 FVKESK. V lost 2 bases, J lost 3 bases, and 24 bases lay in between. The CDR3 sequence is 19 residues long. The CDR3 nucleotides are TGTGCCAGCAGCCAAAGTTCCCTAGTTACAGGGATTGGTACAGATACGCAGTATTTT. Amino acids: CASSQSSLVTGIGTDTQYF.

J is TRBJ2-2 and V is TRBV4-1, with TRBD1 identical over 8 bases. Germline V gene lookup returns CDR1 MGHRA and CDR2 YSYEKL. This CDR3 is 17 amino acids long. The V gene end was trimmed by 4 bases and the J gene end by 0 bases; junction bases not matched to a gene: 7. In nucleotides, the CDR3 is TGCGCCAGCAGCCGCCGACGGGACAGGCCGAACACCGGGGAGCTGTTTTTT. Translation: CASSRRRDRPNTGELFF.

The chain's CDR3 is CASSLARELTGELFF. For the CDR3, the DNA is TGCGCCAGCAGCTTGGCCCGGGAACTCACCGGGGAGCTGTTTTTT. The chain is built from TRBV5-1 and TRBJ2-2; D possibly corresponds to TRBD2 (5 bases). The CDR3 loop spans 15 amino acids. The germline V gene encodes CDR1 SGHRS and CDR2 YFSETQ. The ends were cut back, 0 bases at V and 4 bases at J, with 10 bases in the middle.

This clone has a single count. The V and J genes are TRBV9 and TRBJ2-7; 15 bases fit TRBD2. V was clipped by 3 bases and J by 7 bases; unmatched bases: 11. Looked up from germline, CDR1 is SGDLS and CDR2 is YYNGEE. The CDR3 sequence is 17 residues long. CDR3 in DNA: TGTGCCAGCAGCGCAAGGACTAGCGGGGGGGCAAATTGGGAGCAGTACTTC. This codes for CASSARTSGGANWEQYF.

The chain has TRBV6-5 and TRBJ2-5, with 7 nucleotides matching TRBD2. V dropped 6 bases and J dropped 5; count of bases not matched to a gene: 9. The germline gives CDR1 MNHEY, CDR2 SVGAGI. This CDR3 is 14 amino acids long. This chain's CDR3 is CASSRLASRETQYF. CDR3 sequence (DNA): TGTGCCAGCAGCAGACTAGCATCGAGGGAGACCCAGTACTTC.

The rearrangement joins TRBV3-1 (or the pseudogene TRBV3-2) to TRBJ1-1, with D unresolved. This CDR3 region has 16 residues. CDR1 and CDR2 from the germline V gene are LGHDT and YNNKEL (reference sequence). Trimming cost V 1 base and J 2 bases, with 14 bases left between them. The CDR3 region is CASSQGYSLRNTEAFF. As DNA, the CDR3 is TGTGCCAGCAGCCAAGGATACAGCCTCCGAAACACTGAAGCTTTCTTT.

The gene calls are TRBV4-1 and TRBJ1-6; D is unclear. Germline values: CDR1 MGHRA, CDR2 YSYEKL. This CDR3 is built from 14 residues. V was clipped by 0 bases and J by 10 bases, with 10 bases between them. The CDR3 reads CASSQDEVRSPLHF. CDR3 DNA: TGCGCCAGCAGCCAAGATGAGGTACGATCACCCCTCCACTTT.

The chain combines TRBV6-5 with TRBJ1-1, with D possibly being TRBD1 (6 bases). Trimming pared 4 bases from V and 8 bases from J, leaving 14 bases between. Germline values: CDR1 MNHEY, CDR2 SVGAGI. The CDR3 covers 13 residues. CDR3 DNA sequence: TGTGCCAGCAGTTCACAGGGCGCCGGGGAAGCTTTCTTT. This codes for CASSSQGAGEAFF.

As for this clone: This may come from a read error, since a much larger clone is one base off. Other nucleotide sequences in the sample specify the same CDR3. CDR3 DNA sequence: TGTGCCAGTAGTATGGGCGGGGGCGGGAGGCGGAGAAACAATGAGCAGTTCTTC. Amino acids: CASSMGGGGRRRNNEQFF. V usage is TRBV19 and J usage is TRBJ2-1, with TRBD2 matching 8 bases. The CDR3 spans 18 residues. CDR1 is LNHDA and CDR2 is SQIVND in the germline V gene (reference sequence). Losses at the gene ends were 3 bases for V and 5 bases for J; bases not matched to a gene: 15.

This chain connects TRBV28 to TRBJ2-3, with 12 bases that match TRBD2. Germline values: CDR1 MDHEN, CDR2 SYDVKM. V gave up 4 bases and J gave up 2 bases; unmatched junction bases: 4. The CDR3 is made up of 16 amino acids. CDR3 residues: CASSSGLAGLTDTQYF. Here the CDR3 DNA reads TGTGCCAGCAGTTCGGGACTAGCGGGCCTCACAGATACGCAGTATTTT.